This T cell receptor (beta chain) was recovered during a study of cytomegalovirus exposure and HLA in healthy donors (dated by TCRdb to 2016 to 2017). About the full investigation: An earlier analysis of roughly 610 of the donors reported 250 to 300 Gb of sequence data and roughly 120 million unique TCR beta sequences obtained from about 179 million T cells. Roughly 300 gigabases of sequencing data and 75 million to 85 million unique TCR sequences made up an early release that covered about 640 HLA-typed donors. Of the approximately 400 genotyped donors, over 65% fell in the genetic ancestry cluster associated with self-reported Caucasian donors. The study aimed to test whether signatures of past pathogen exposure could be identified by cataloging public T cell receptors. The study profiled the T cell repertoires of 500 to 800 subjects by immunosequencing and related them to cytomegalovirus serostatus. A separate validation cohort of 100 to 150 different subjects was used in addition to the roughly 640-subject first cohort. To predict cytomegalovirus infection status, the study combined high-throughput TCR immunosequencing, statistical association of individual TCRs with disease status, and machine learning. A later analysis re-analyzed previously published TCR beta repertoires from 500 to 700 donors and added high-resolution HLA genotyping to study TCR occurrence patterns. Rather than using new phenotypic data, the later analysis identified candidate immune exposures from TCR beta sequences and from how often those sequences occurred across donors. In an earlier analysis of about 590 of the donors, high-throughput TCR beta sequencing was used to judge whether each TCR beta V gene segment behaved as functional or pseudogenic. Donor age, sex, ethnicity and CMV serostatus were collected together with the repertoire data. In a later genetic analysis, genome-wide SNP genotypes for about 55% of the roughly 700 donors were used, and that subset was treated as a discovery cohort. Every discovery cohort repertoire had been produced on one sequencing platform. HLA typing included class I and class II loci at four-digit resolution. The number of typed donors differed by locus: about 629-640 for A, B, C, DRB1 and DQB1; 522 for DQA1; around 580 for DPA1; and about 470 for DPB1. Roughly five DR-DQ haplotypes were treated as single units for association and clustering because of strong linkage in the cohort. Across some 400 genotyped donors of the cohort, an average of roughly 250,000 unique TCR beta nucleotide sequences per donor were sequenced, and approximately 17% of those sequences were non-productive.

Per the germline V gene (reference sequence), MNHEY is the CDR1 and SMNVEV is the CDR2. Reading from cysteine to phenylalanine, the CDR3 counts 18 amino acids. The only DNA kept is the CDR3, 54 bases in frame from the first base. The cohort was made up of about 670 healthy bone marrow donors. All cohort members were sampled while nominally healthy, although unrecorded immune exposures were likely present. CMV serostatus was positive for more than 250 and negative for about 50% of the roughly 700 cohort members, and was not recorded for this donor. A peripheral blood sample was provided by each donor, and peripheral blood mononuclear cells were used for TCR beta sequencing. The Qiagen DNeasy Blood Extraction Kit was used to extract genomic DNA from the blood cell samples. Study-level results and caveats: This cohort had only TCR beta chains sequenced, and the lack of alpha or paired-chain data limited which features could be detected. The study listed approximately 160 TCR beta chains as associated with cytomegalovirus. While some public TCRs were present in many individuals, most TCR sequences turned up only very rarely across donors. A later analysis associated 16,951 TCR beta sequences with specific HLA alleles at a false discovery rate of 0.05. The presence/absence analyses assumed that sequencing depth was roughly uniform across donors, and that assumption may not be true. V-gene and J-gene trimming of TCR beta chains was associated with a missense DCLRE1C variant in a later genetic analysis, and the association was replicated in an independent cohort. For the cohort, immune exposure information was limited to CMV serostatus. The sequencing pipeline was judged likely to have produced a cluster of highly shared sequence variants as a technical artifact. Because HLA typing was unavailable for some donors at each locus, only the typed subset was used in association tests. In a later genetic analysis, fewer N-insertions in productive TCRs were reported among donors in an Asian-associated ancestry cluster than the approximately 630-donor mean. The classifier was reported to diagnose cytomegalovirus status with high specificity and sensitivity in both the original cohort and the validation cohort. Roughly 17 rarely observed V segments, including chromosome 9 orphons, were excluded from the earlier analysis of some 590 of the donors because counts were too low. In an earlier analysis of about 600 of the donors, most TCR beta V segments appeared in productive rearrangements about 87% or about 30% of the time, broadly matching IMGT annotations. Several of the top co-occurrence clusters appeared to be linked to parvovirus B19, influenza, CMV and Epstein-Barr virus, according to a later analysis. A later analysis found that HLA-associated TCR beta chains were more clonally expanded and had lower generation probabilities than equally common non-associated chains. Correlated functional status among segregating V segments might reflect linkage disequilibrium, but an unknown experimental factor could not be ruled out. The authors suggested that the approach could potentially be generalized to other disease states and immunological phenotypes. A further reported finding was that TCR beta sequences accurately predicted the HLA-A and HLA-B alleles for most subjects in the first cohort. When HLA alleles, especially DR and DQ, strongly co-occurred, TCR associations were difficult to assign to individual alleles. Three of the identified cytomegalovirus-associated TCR beta chains were confirmed in vitro to be specific for cytomegalovirus antigens. In a later analysis, the rate of TCR association differed among HLA loci, with DRB1 alleles having the most associated TCRs and HLA-C alleles having the fewest. In a later analysis, most CMV-associated TCR beta chains were found to appear HLA-restricted, with HLA associations seemingly driven largely by CMV exposure. The 87-base-pair reads could not distinguish some IMGT-functional V segments, including TRBV6-2 and TRBV6-3, so those segments were excluded.

This clone was observed once. This clone's antigen is unknown. Base qualities are not at hand, and no much larger clone is one base apart. Library generation was performed with the immunoSEQ multiplex PCR assay. The multiplex PCR relied on a mix of 60 forward primers for TCR Vbeta segments and 13 reverse primers for TCR Jbeta segments. The CDR3 region of rearranged TCR beta genes was amplified from genomic DNA by a multiplex PCR assay. On the Illumina HiSeq System, the amplified TCR beta libraries were sequenced as 87-base-pair reads. The study's own analysis went as follows. A later analysis counted tens of millions of unique TCR beta chains across the 550 to 700 repertoires, and 9.5 million to 11 million of these chains were shared by at least two donors. A nearest-neighbor algorithm error-corrected the raw reads and collapsed the reads into unique sequences, merging closely related sequences to remove PCR and sequencing errors. CDR3 sequences were aligned to IMGT reference sequences to assign V, D and J gene segments. For a sequence to be retained, a match of at least six nucleotides to both a V gene segment and a J gene segment was required. Rearrangements were classified as productive when the CDR3 lacked stop codons and remained in frame with V and J, and all other rearrangements were classified as non-productive. Following IMGT convention, CDR3 was defined as the stretch from the second conserved V-encoded cysteine to the conserved J-encoded phenylalanine. The earlier analysis of more than 450 of the donors excluded sequences that lacked an unambiguous match to a single V gene segment. An earlier analysis of 500 to 600 of the donors classified V segments as functional when productive rearrangements were above 56.7% and as segregating when the standard deviation between donors was above 5%. A statistical classification framework was built to diagnose cytomegalovirus status from the catalog of TCR beta chain sequences. In a later analysis, V and J genes were assigned by comparing TCR nucleotide sequences against IMGT/GENE-DB human TR gene sequences. In a later analysis, CDR3 sequences and most-parsimonious VDJ recombination scenarios were assigned using the TCRdist pipeline. In a later analysis, each TCR beta chain was defined by its CDR3 amino acid sequence together with its V-gene family, and reads lacking a unique V-gene family were excluded. To address suspected cross-contamination and a sequencing artifact, a later analysis removed around 600 highly shared, low-generation-probability nucleotide sequences. For each public chain, a later analysis derived a clonal expansion index from normalized ranks of inferred template counts within each repertoire. Generation probabilities in a later analysis came from a VDJ recombination model fitted to out-of-frame rearrangements, and those results were checked against IGoR. A later analysis scored TCR-TCR, TCR-HLA and TCR-CMV co-occurrence with hypergeometric tests, applying a repertoire-size bias correction to TCR pairs. A later analysis estimated false discovery rates by permuting HLA or CMV assignments 20 times. A later analysis grouped co-occurring TCRs with DBSCAN, adding TCRdist sequence similarity when clustering within HLA-allele-positive subsets. Repertoires with fewer than 30,000 or more than 120,000 public chains were left out of co-occurrence clustering, as were about 5 repertoires with anomalous nucleotide sharing. TCRdb retrieved this table from immuneACCESS and kept in-frame rearrangements only. Not all clones are present; in checked studies, unresolved V genes account for under half, and no reason is known for the remainder. The V and J calls and clone size were taken over from that table, and D and trimming were inferred from the DNA. The sample table shows 100,000 to 150,000 clones, and about 78% are seen once. The ten largest clones add up to approximately 2.6% of the sample.

The receptor comes from a human donor in good health. The sample comprised PBMCs. The V and J genes are TRBV27 and TRBJ2-5; 8 central bases correspond to TRBD1. The closer fit of TRBJ2-7 to the DNA end suggests the J call may be wrong. The CDR3 region: CASSLRSDREYRSYEQYF. In nucleotides, the sequence is TGTGCCAGCAGTTTAAGGTCGGACAGGGAGTATCGATCCTACGAGCAGTACTTC.